A selection of T cell receptor beta chains follows, all from one sample in a study of Graves' ophthalmopathy and Graves' hyperthyroidism. MiXCR, applied by TCRdb to the multiplex PCR reads, yields one record per CDR3 protein. The repertoire holds almost 750,000 distinct CDR3 sequences, with roughly 41% as singletons. Material for sequencing was peripheral blood. These receptor sequences come from an adult man with Graves' ophthalmopathy. The CDR3 runs from the conserved cysteine through the conserved F or W. D genes are given only for firm matches. Clone size is stated in some rows and not others, as once, few, many or a class when expanded.

d_gene	j_gene	abundance	v_gene	CDR3aa	CDR3nt
NA	TRBJ2-7	many	TRBV7-2	CASSQGRGSYEQYF	TGTGCCAGCAGCCAAGGTAGAGGTAGCTACGAGCAGTACTTC
TRBD2	TRBJ2-7	NA	TRBV10-3	CASSSLTSSREQYF	TGTGCCAGCAGCTCCTTGACTAGCTCGCGCGAGCAGTACTTC
TRBD1	TRBJ2-7	NA	TRBV25-1	CASSERAGGSYEQYF	TGTGCCAGCAGTGAAAGGGCAGGGGGCTCCTACGAGCAGTACTTC
NA	TRBJ2-7	few	TRBV7-6	CASSDTPGRTTAYEQYF	TGTGCCAGCAGCGATACTCCGGGACGAACCACGGCCTACGAGCAGTACTTC
NA	TRBJ1-5	many	TRBV19	CASRTGTTSNQPQHF	TGTGCCAGTAGAACCGGGACAACTAGCAATCAGCCCCAGCATTTT
TRBD2	TRBJ2-5	many	TRBV7-2	CASSLDGAGGGETQYF	TGTGCCAGCAGCTTAGACGGAGCGGGGGGGGGAGAGACCCAGTACTTC
TRBD2	TRBJ2-5	NA	TRBV9	CASSHRLATEETQYF	TGTGCCAGCAGCCATAGACTAGCGACTGAAGAGACCCAGTACTTC
TRBD1	TRBJ1-5	NA	TRBV29-1	CSVEGLGTGGPQHF	TGCAGCGTTGAGGGTCTTGGGACAGGGGGACCCCAGCATTTT
NA	TRBJ1-1	few	TRBV19	CASIPPTGYTEAFF	TGTGCCAGTATCCCCCCTACAGGGTACACTGAAGCTTTCTTT
NA	TRBJ1-2	few	TRBV7-9	CASSPRPGGYTF	TGTGCCAGCAGCCCACGACCCGGTGGCTACACCTTC
NA	TRBJ1-2	NA	TRBV7-9	CASSSSTYGYTF	TGTGCCAGCAGTTCATCCACCTATGGCTACACCTTC